This entry lists 30 T cell receptor beta chains sequenced from one sample in a study of cytomegalovirus exposure and HLA in healthy donors (dated by TCRdb to 2017 to 2019). Libraries were made using the immunoSEQ multiplex PCR assay. For the multiplex PCR, a mixture combining 60 forward primers for TCR Vbeta segments and 13 reverse primers for TCR Jbeta segments was used. As stored in TCRdb, this immuneACCESS dataset retains in-frame rearrangements with V and J assigned. A fraction of the clones does not appear; measured against another copy, unresolved V genes explain less than half of the discrepancy, and the remainder lacks a known reason. The sample table lists about 160,000 clones, 84% of them with a count of one. The ten largest clones add up to less than 2% of the sample. Source material: PBMCs. All receptors derive from a man in his late teens or twenties in good health and CMV-seronegative.

This sequence joins TRBV30 and TRBJ1-5, with D possibly being TRBD1 (6 bases). The CDR3 covers 14 residues. Trimming pared 2 bases from V and 6 bases from J, leaving 14 bases between. The germline V gene has CDR1 GTSNPN and CDR2 SVGIG (reference sequence). The CDR3 DNA is TGTGCCTGGAGTAAGAACAGGGTGCTTCAGCCCCAGCATTTT. It yields the protein CAWSKNRVLQPQHF.

This rearrangement joins TRBV28 to TRBJ1-2; 9 bases are shared with TRBD1. This CDR3 has 17 residues. CDR1 and CDR2 from the germline V gene are MDHEN and SYDVKM. V lost 5 bases, J lost 0 bases, and 10 bases stayed unmatched. The CDR3 loop is CASSLPPGQGTNYGYTF. The DNA of the CDR3 is TGTGCCAGCAGTCTACCCCCGGGACAGGGCACTAACTATGGCTACACCTTC.

The gene calls are TRBV19 and TRBJ2-7, with D uncertain. The CDR3 spans 15 residues. Trimming removed 5 bases at V and 0 bases at J, with 14 bases between. Germline V gives CDR1 LNHDA, CDR2 SQIVND (reference sequence). CDR3 amino acids: CASSADKAFSYEQYF. In DNA, the CDR3 is TGTGCCAGTAGTGCCGACAAGGCCTTCTCCTACGAGCAGTACTTC.

The rearrangement joins TRBV5-1 to TRBJ2-7; a weak D match, TRBD1 (6 bases). V shed 0 bases and J shed 6 bases, with 19 bases lying between them. This CDR3 contains 16 residues. The germline V gene encodes CDR1 SGHRS and CDR2 YFSETQ. CDR3 sequence: CASSLGPQDEGVEQYF. The CDR3 region has the DNA TGCGCCAGCAGCTTGGGTCCACAGGACGAGGGGGTCGAGCAGTACTTC.

The CDR3 DNA sequence: TGTGCCAGCAGTGAAGGACAGGGCCTCTATGGCTACACCTTC. Amino acids: CASSEGQGLYGYTF. V gene TRBV25-1 combines with J gene TRBJ1-2, with TRBD1 identical over 8 bases. The V and J ends lost 2 bases and 4 bases, in that order; junction bases with no gene match: 3. CDR1 and CDR2 from the germline V gene are MGHDK and SYGVNS. The CDR3 covers 14 residues.

V is TRBV2 and J is TRBJ2-5; the match to TRBD2 covers 9 bases. CDR3 size: 15 residues. Germline CDR1 and CDR2: SNHLY and FYNNEI. With V trimmed by 6 bases and J by 4 bases, 9 bases remained unmatched. The CDR3 region has the DNA TGTGCCAGCAGGCCCTCGGCGGGGGGGACAGAGACCCAGTACTTC. Translating it yields CASRPSAGGTETQYF.

V usage is TRBV5-1 and J usage is TRBJ2-1; 14 positions match TRBD2. V was clipped by 5 bases and J by 5 bases; unmatched bases: 12. CDR3 length equals 18 residues. Germline CDR1 and CDR2: SGHRS and YFSETQ. This chain's CDR3 is CASSGLAGGLVPHNEQFF. The CDR3 region has the DNA TGCGCCAGCAGTGGACTAGCGGGAGGACTGGTTCCCCACAATGAGCAGTTCTTC.

The CDR3 DNA follows: TGTGCCACCGCACGGGACAGGGTAACCTACGAGCAGTACTTC. Translation gives CATARDRVTYEQYF. The V and J genes are TRBV2 and TRBJ2-7; 9 bases map to TRBD1. This CDR3 is 14 amino acids long. The ends lost 10 bases at V and 2 bases at J; junction bases unmatched: 9. Germline CDR1 reads SNHLY; CDR2 reads FYNNEI.

As concerns this clone: A read error may produce the germline difference seen at one junction end. This sequence joins TRBV6-1 and TRBJ2-5, with D tentatively TRBD2 (6 bases). Per the germline V gene, CDR1 is MNHNS and CDR2 is SASEGT. CDR3 length: 12 amino acids. CDR3 sequence reads: CASSLVRESQYF. Here the CDR3 DNA reads TGTGCCAGCAGCCTGGTTCGGGAGAGCCAGTACTTC.

V gene TRBV30 combines with J gene TRBJ1-2; tentatively, D is TRBD1 (6 bases). There are 13 residues in the CDR3. V was pared by 3 bases and J by 8 bases, with 16 bases between. Germline V lookup: CDR1 GTSNPN, CDR2 SVGIG (reference sequence). The CDR3 DNA sequence: TGTGCCTGGAGCCTTGGGACATGGGTAGGCTACACCTTC. Protein: CAWSLGTWVGYTF.

This clone was seen more than once but under ten times. Other DNA sequences within the sample encode an identical CDR3. The genes are TRBV6-5 and TRBJ2-1, with a weak D call TRBD2 (6 bases). Trimming pared 2 bases from V and 4 bases from J, leaving 12 bases between. This CDR3 region has 15 residues. Germline CDR1 reads MNHEY; CDR2 reads SVGAGI. CDR3 DNA sequence: TGTGCCAGCAGTTACGAGACTGGAGGGTACAATGAGCAGTTCTTC. As protein: CASSYETGGYNEQFF.

The V call is TRBV19, the J call TRBJ1-5; D is unclear. CDR3 size: 16 residues. Germline CDR1 reads LNHDA; CDR2 reads SQIVND (reference sequence). Trimming shortened V by 3 bases and J by 3 bases, and 15 bases separated the two germline ends. The chain's CDR3 is CASSMTAGFFNQPQHF. CDR3 bases: TGTGCCAGTAGTATGACGGCGGGGTTTTTCAATCAGCCCCAGCATTTT.

V usage is TRBV6-6 and J usage is TRBJ1-2; tentatively, D is TRBD1 (5 bases). The CDR3 has 13 residues. The V gene lost 6 bases and the J gene lost 2 bases, with 10 bases spanning the gap. The V gene's germline CDR1 is MNHNY and CDR2 SVGAGI (reference sequence). CDR3 residues: CASRHQGNYGYTF. CDR3 DNA sequence: TGTGCCAGCAGACATCAGGGAAACTATGGCTACACCTTC.

The chain employs TRBV7-2 and TRBJ2-1; 8 bases fit TRBD1. Germline-derived CDR1 and CDR2 are SGHTA and FQGNSA. J gave up 3 bases and V 4 bases, and 5 bases lay outside the gene matches. The CDR3 is made up of 15 amino acids. The DNA of the CDR3 is TGTGCCAGCAGCTCTACAGGGGGACTCTACAATGAGCAGTTCTTC. Translating it yields CASSSTGGLYNEQFF. Supplemented by reference TRBV7-2 and TRBJ2-1, the full variable domain reads GAGVSQSPSNKVTEKGKDVELRCDPISGHTALYWYRQSLGQGLEFLIYFQGNSAPDKSGLPSDRFSAERTGGSVSTLTIQRTQQEDSAVYLCASSSTGGLYNEQFFGPGTRLTVL.

This chain connects TRBV18 to TRBJ2-2; TRBD1 matches 7 bases. The ends lost 3 bases at V and 3 bases at J; junction bases unmatched: 4. The CDR3 is 15 residues long. Germline V lookup: CDR1 KGHSH, CDR2 LQKENI. CDR3 loop: CASSPRDSDTGELFF. The CDR3 DNA reads as TGTGCCAGCTCACCCAGGGACAGCGACACCGGGGAGCTGTTTTTT.

The chain carries TRBV9 and TRBJ2-7; 9 bases are a match to TRBD2. The CDR3 has 14 amino acids. The V segment lost 2 bases and the J segment 2 bases; nucleotides outside the gene matches: 2. Looked up from germline, CDR1 is SGDLS and CDR2 is YYNGEE. The CDR3 sequence is CASSVASGTYEQYF. The CDR3, as DNA: TGTGCCAGCAGCGTGGCTAGCGGGACCTACGAGCAGTACTTC.

This chain joins TRBV28 and TRBJ1-2, with TRBD1 matching over 9 bases. Germline CDR1 reads MDHEN; CDR2 reads SYDVKM. V dropped 4 bases and J dropped 4; count of bases not matched to a gene: 4. The CDR3 has 14 amino acids. Here the CDR3 DNA reads TGTGCCAGCAGTTATACAGGGGGCCCCTATGGCTACACCTTC. This translates into CASSYTGGPYGYTF.

The chain uses TRBV18 and TRBJ2-7, with TRBD1 identical over 7 bases. The V segment lost 0 bases and the J segment 3 bases; nucleotides outside the gene matches: 8. This CDR3 is built from 16 residues. Germline V gives CDR1 KGHSH, CDR2 LQKENI. DNA for the CDR3: TGTGCCAGCTCACCACCACGACAGGGTAGCGTCTACGAGCAGTACTTC. As protein: CASSPPRQGSVYEQYF.

The chain combines TRBV29-1 with TRBJ1-3; D is possibly TRBD1 (6 bases). The CDR3 length is 16 residues. The V end was cut by 6 bases, the J end by 0 bases, with 18 bases between. Germline-derived CDR1 and CDR2 are SQVTM and ANQGSEA. The CDR3 is CSVTGPDSHSGNTIYF. In nucleotides, the CDR3 is TGCAGCGTGACAGGACCCGACAGTCACTCTGGAAACACCATATATTTT. The whole variable domain, filled in from reference TRBV29-1 and TRBJ1-3, reads SAVISQKPSRDICQRGTSLTIQCQVDSQVTMMFWYRQQPGQSLTLIATANQGSEATYESGFVIDKFPISRPNLTFSTLTVSNMSPEDSSIYLCSVTGPDSHSGNTIYFGEGSWLTVV.

The V call is TRBV18, the J call TRBJ1-1; D not certain. Trimming removed 0 bases from V and 4 bases from J, with 6 bases in between. The CDR3 has 13 residues. The germline CDR1 and CDR2 sequences are KGHSH and LQKENI. CDR3 DNA sequence: TGTGCCAGCTCACCACCTACGGTCACTGAAGCTTTCTTT. Its translation: CASSPPTVTEAFF.

The genes are TRBV10-3 and TRBJ2-6; 10 nucleotides align to TRBD2. The CDR3 sequence is 20 residues long. With V trimmed by 2 bases and J by 0 bases, 10 bases remained unmatched. Germline CDR1 and CDR2: ENHRY and SYGVKD. The CDR3 nucleotides read TGTGCCATCAGTGAGACCACCATACTAGCGGGGACCTCTGGGGCCAACGTCCTGACTTTC. Translation gives CAISETTILAGTSGANVLTF.

The CDR3 here is CASSIDHALRGPKGNQPQHF. CDR3 nucleotides: TGTGCCAGTAGTATAGACCACGCCCTCAGGGGCCCAAAGGGCAATCAGCCCCAGCATTTT. J is TRBJ1-5 and V is TRBV19, with D possibly TRBD1 on 6 matching bases. Trimming cost V 0 bases and J 2 bases, with 23 bases left between them. The CDR3 is made up of 20 amino acids. The germline V gene has CDR1 LNHDA and CDR2 SQIVND (reference sequence).

The chain is built from TRBV27 and TRBJ2-7, with 12 positions matching TRBD2. CDR3 length equals 14 residues. V shed 4 bases, J shed 3 bases, and the junction held 1 base outside the gene matches. The germline V gene encodes CDR1 MNHEY and CDR2 SMNVEV (reference sequence). This chain's CDR3 is CASSSTSGSYEQYF. The CDR3 nucleotides read TGTGCCAGCAGTTCGACTAGCGGGAGCTACGAGCAGTACTTC.

The count of this clone is one. The chain employs TRBV6-5 and TRBJ2-5, with D maybe TRBD2 (7 bases). This CDR3 comprises 13 residues. The V gene lost 6 bases and the J gene lost 5 bases, with 13 bases spanning the gap. Germline loops: CDR1 MNHEY, CDR2 SVGAGI. CDR3 region: CASRKQGGETQYF. CDR3 bases: TGTGCCAGCAGAAAACAGGGAGGGGAGACCCAGTACTTC.

This clone was seen a handful of times. CDR3 amino acids: CASSYSHSREQYF. Here the CDR3 DNA reads TGTGCCAGCAGTTACTCTCACTCCCGCGAGCAGTACTTC. The chain employs TRBV6-5 and TRBJ2-5; D is ambiguous. Near its end, the DNA agrees better with TRBJ2-7, so the J call may be wrong. Germline lookup yields CDR1 MNHEY and CDR2 SVGAGI. The CDR3 contains 13 residues.

The rearrangement joins TRBV4-2 to TRBJ2-4; 9 bases map to TRBD1. The CDR3 runs to 15 residues. Per the germline V gene, CDR1 is LGHNA and CDR2 is YNFKEQ. V was clipped by 1 base and J by 5 bases; unmatched bases: 3. In DNA form, the CDR3 reads TGTGCCAGCAGCCAAGTACAGGGGGCCGAAAACATTCAGTACTTC. Translated, it gives CASSQVQGAENIQYF.

The chain links TRBV7-2 to TRBJ1-3; maybe TRBD1 (6 bases). Germline V gene data show CDR1 as SGHTA and CDR2 as FQGNSA. V gave up 4 bases and J gave up 0 bases, with 10 bases separating them. The CDR3 sequence is 15 residues long. The CDR3 reads CASSSRQASGNTIYF. The CDR3 nucleotides read TGTGCCAGCAGCTCTAGACAGGCCTCTGGAAACACCATATATTTT.

The gene calls are TRBV6-5 and TRBJ2-7, with TRBD1 matching 11 bases. The germline CDR1 and CDR2 sequences are MNHEY and SVGAGI. Trimming cost V 7 bases and J 4 bases; bases outside gene matches: 9. The CDR3 has 15 amino acids. CDR3 region: CASKTDRGPTYEQYF. The CDR3, as DNA: TGTGCCAGCAAAACGGACAGGGGGCCGACGTACGAGCAGTACTTC.

The J gene is TRBJ2-1, the V gene TRBV18; 11 bases are a match to TRBD2. CDR3 length: 16 amino acids. CDR1 and CDR2 from the germline V gene are KGHSH and LQKENI. J was trimmed by 7 bases and V by 0 bases; bases with no gene match: 5. The CDR3 here is CASSPPNSGGANEQFF. The CDR3 nucleotides are TGTGCCAGCTCACCACCGAATAGCGGGGGGGCGAATGAGCAGTTCTTC. The full variable domain, its missing parts supplied by reference TRBV18 and TRBJ2-1, is NAGVMQNPRHLVRRRGQEARLRCSPMKGHSHVYWYRQLPEEGLKFMVYLQKENIIDESGMPKERFSAEFPKEGPSILRIQQVVRGDSAAYFCASSPPNSGGANEQFFGPGTRLTVL.

The chain couples TRBV19 to TRBJ2-7, with a weak D call TRBD2 (6 bases). The CDR3 spans 13 residues. Per germline, CDR1 LNHDA and CDR2 SQIVND (reference sequence). The V gene lost 2 bases and the J gene lost 3 bases, with 8 bases spanning the gap. The CDR3 DNA follows: TGTGCCAGTAGTATAAAGACTAGCTACGAGCAGTACTTC. This sequence encodes CASSIKTSYEQYF.